A single sample gave rise to the 4 T cell receptor beta chains below, sequenced in a study of T-cell memory formation after mild COVID-19. A single record per CDR3 protein comes from TCRdb applying MiXCR to the 5' RACE reads. Among fewer than 300,000 distinct CDR3 sequences listed, around 15% were seen once. Sequencing was carried out using PBMCs or a T cell subset sorted from them (not recorded which). These receptor sequences come from a man younger than 30 who had mild COVID-19 (a few samples of this study predate the infection). Cell type and time point are not known.

This clonotype was seen at least ten times. The chain employs TRBV7-2 and TRBJ1-2; 7 bases are a match to TRBD1. V dropped 5 bases and J dropped 2; count of bases not matched to a gene: 2. Germline V gives CDR1 SGHTA, CDR2 FQGNSA. The CDR3 contains 13 residues. CDR3 region: CASSLRGNYGYTF. The CDR3 bases are TGTGCCAGCAGCCTCAGGGGGAACTATGGCTACACCTTC.

This CDR3 reads CASIRDILSRSSYEQYF. DNA for the CDR3: TGTGCCAGCATTCGGGACATTTTATCGCGGAGCTCCTACGAGCAGTACTTC. The V call is TRBV12-1, the J call TRBJ2-7; the listed D gene, TRBD1, was not tested against the DNA. TRBV12-1 represents a pseudogene. CDR3 size: 17 residues.

The rearrangement joins TRBV28 to TRBJ2-1; TRBD1 matches at 7 bases. Losses at the gene ends were 5 bases for V and 1 base for J; bases not matched to a gene: 2. From germline, CDR1 is MDHEN and CDR2 SYDVKM. This CDR3 is 14 amino acids long. CDR3 in DNA: TGTGCCAGCAGTACAGGGGTTTCCTACAATGAGCAGTTCTTC. Amino acid sequence: CASSTGVSYNEQFF.

This clonotype turned up a few times. The rearrangement uses TRBV20-1 and TRBJ1-2, with D perhaps matching TRBD1 (6 bases). The CDR3 spans 13 residues. The ends were cut back, 5 bases at V and 6 bases at J, with 16 bases in the middle. Germline V gene lookup returns CDR1 DFQATT and CDR2 SNEGSKA (reference sequence). CDR3 loop: CSAHRGGQDGYTF. CDR3 DNA sequence: TGCAGTGCTCACCGGGGGGGGCAGGATGGCTACACCTTC.